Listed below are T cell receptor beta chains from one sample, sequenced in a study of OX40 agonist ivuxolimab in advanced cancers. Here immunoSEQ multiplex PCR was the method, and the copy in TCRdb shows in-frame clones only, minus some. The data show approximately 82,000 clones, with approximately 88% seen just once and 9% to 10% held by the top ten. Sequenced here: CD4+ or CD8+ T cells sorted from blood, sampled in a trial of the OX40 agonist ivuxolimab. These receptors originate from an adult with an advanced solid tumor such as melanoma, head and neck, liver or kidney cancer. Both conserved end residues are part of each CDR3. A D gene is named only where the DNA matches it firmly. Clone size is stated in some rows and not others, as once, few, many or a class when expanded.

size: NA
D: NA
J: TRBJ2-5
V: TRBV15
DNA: TGTGCCACCAGCAGGGGCGGACTACAAGAGACCCAGTACTTC
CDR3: CATSRGGLQETQYF

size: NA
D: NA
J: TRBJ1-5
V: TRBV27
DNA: TGTGCCAGCAGTTTTGGGGGAGGCTATAGCAATCAGCCCCAGCATTTT
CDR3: CASSFGGGYSNQPQHF

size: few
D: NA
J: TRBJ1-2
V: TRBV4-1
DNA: TGCGCCAGCAGCCAAGACAGGATTAACTATGGCTACACCTTC
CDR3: CASSQDRINYGYTF

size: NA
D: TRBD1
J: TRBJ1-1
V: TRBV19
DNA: TGTGCCAGTAACTTTCTGGGGACAGAGAACACTGAAGCTTTCTTT
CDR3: CASNFLGTENTEAFF

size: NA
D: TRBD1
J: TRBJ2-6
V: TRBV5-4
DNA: TGTGCCAGCAGCTCGCATAAGACAGGGCGTCTAAGTGGGGCCAACGTCCTGACTTTC
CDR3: CASSSHKTGRLSGANVLTF

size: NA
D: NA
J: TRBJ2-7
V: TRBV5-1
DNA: TGCGCCAGCAGCTTGATCGCAGGTGCCTACGAGCAGTACTTC
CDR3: CASSLIAGAYEQYF

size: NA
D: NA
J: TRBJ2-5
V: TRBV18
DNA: TGTGCCAGCTCACTAACCCCAGCCCCGACAAGAGAGACCCAGTACTTC
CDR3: CASSLTPAPTRETQYF

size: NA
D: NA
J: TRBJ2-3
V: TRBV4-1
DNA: TGCGCCAGCAGCCAGCGGGGGCCGAGCACAGATACGCAGTATTTT
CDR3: CASSQRGPSTDTQYF

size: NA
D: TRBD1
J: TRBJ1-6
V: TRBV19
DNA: TGTGCCAGTAGTACCTCAGGGGGAAGCTCACCCCTCCACTTT
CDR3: CASSTSGGSSPLHF

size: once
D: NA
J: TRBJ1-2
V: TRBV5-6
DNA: TGTGCCAGCAGCTTGAGGGAAATGGGTTACACCTTC
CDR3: CASSLREMGYTF

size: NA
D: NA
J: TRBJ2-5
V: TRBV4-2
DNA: TGTGCCAGCAGCCAAGATGGGGCAAAACAAGAGACCCAGTACTTC
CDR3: CASSQDGAKQETQYF

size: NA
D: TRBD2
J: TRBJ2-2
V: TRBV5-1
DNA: TGCGCCAGCAGTCCTCTAGCGGCGAACACCGGGGAGCTGTTTTTT
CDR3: CASSPLAANTGELFF

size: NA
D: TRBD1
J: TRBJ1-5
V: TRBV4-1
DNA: TGCGCCAGCAGCGGCCTGGGGACAGGGAATCAGCCCCAGCATTTT
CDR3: CASSGLGTGNQPQHF

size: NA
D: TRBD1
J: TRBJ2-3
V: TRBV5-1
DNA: TGCGCCAGCAGCACCGCTAGACAGGGTGGCACAGATACGCAGTATTTT
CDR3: CASSTARQGGTDTQYF

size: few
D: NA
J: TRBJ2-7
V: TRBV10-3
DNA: TGTGCCATCAGTGAGTCGAAGTGGGGGACCCTCTACGAGCAGTACTTC
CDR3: CAISESKWGTLYEQYF

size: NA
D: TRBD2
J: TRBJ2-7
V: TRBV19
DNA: TGTGCCAGTAGTAGTCGGACTAGCGACTCCTACGAGCAGTACTTC
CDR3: CASSSRTSDSYEQYF